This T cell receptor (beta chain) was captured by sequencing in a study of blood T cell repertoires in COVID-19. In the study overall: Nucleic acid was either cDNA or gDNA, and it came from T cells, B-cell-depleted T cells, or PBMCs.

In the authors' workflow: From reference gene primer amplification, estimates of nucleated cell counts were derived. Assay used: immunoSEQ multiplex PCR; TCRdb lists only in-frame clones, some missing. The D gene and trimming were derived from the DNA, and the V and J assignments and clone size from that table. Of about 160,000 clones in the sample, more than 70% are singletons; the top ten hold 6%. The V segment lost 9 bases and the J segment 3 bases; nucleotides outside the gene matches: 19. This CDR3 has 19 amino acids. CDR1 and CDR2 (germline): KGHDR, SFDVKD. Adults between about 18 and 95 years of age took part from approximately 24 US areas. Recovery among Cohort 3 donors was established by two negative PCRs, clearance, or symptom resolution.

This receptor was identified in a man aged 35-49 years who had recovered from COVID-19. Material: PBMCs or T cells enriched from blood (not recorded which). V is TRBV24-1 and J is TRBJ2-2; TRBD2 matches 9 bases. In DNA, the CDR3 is TGTGCCACCGTTGACAGGGCCGGTGGCGGGGGGGCACACACCGGGGAGCTGTTTTTT. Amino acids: CATVDRAGGGGAHTGELFF.